A selection of T cell receptor beta chains follows, all from one sample in a study of radiotherapy plus CTLA-4 blockade in lung cancer. The assay was immunoSEQ multiplex PCR, and TCRdb's table has in-frame clones only and misses some. The sample contains 75,000 to 80,000 clones, 70% to 90% of which appear only once. This sample comprised peripheral blood, obtained from a patient treated with radiotherapy plus ipilimumab. All receptors derive from a human donor with non-small cell lung cancer who had stable disease on radiotherapy plus ipilimumab. The CDR3 runs from the conserved cysteine through the conserved F or W. A D gene is named only where the DNA matches it firmly. Clone size is stated in some rows and not others, as once, few, many or a class when expanded.

V	D	size	J	CDR3	DNA
TRBV6-5	TRBD2	-	TRBJ2-7	CASSKRGGPYEQYF	TGTGCCAGCAGCAAGCGGGGGGGGCCCTACGAGCAGTACTTC
TRBV6-6	TRBD2	-	TRBJ2-1	CASSLLAGRPNEQFF	TGTGCCAGCAGCCTACTAGCGGGAAGGCCTAATGAGCAGTTCTTC
TRBV6-1	TRBD1	-	TRBJ2-7	CATPGQGAYEQYF	TGTGCCACCCCGGGACAGGGGGCTTACGAGCAGTACTTC
TRBV7-2	TRBD2	-	TRBJ2-3	CASSLARAGGLPQYF	TGTGCCAGCAGCTTAGCCCGTGCGGGGGGGCTGCCGCAGTATTTT
TRBV7-2	-	-	TRBJ2-2	CASRSSAGTGELFF	TGTGCCAGCAGAAGTTCGGCCGGAACCGGGGAGCTGTTTTTT
TRBV7-9	-	-	TRBJ2-1	CASSLFYRREDRVVNEQFF	TGTGCCAGCAGCTTATTTTATCGTCGGGAGGACAGGGTAGTAAATGAGCAGTTCTTC
TRBV7-2	TRBD2	-	TRBJ2-1	CASSARTSGSLPTGEQFF	TGTGCCAGCAGCGCCCGGACTAGCGGGAGTCTCCCGACCGGGGAGCAGTTCTTC
TRBV18	TRBD2	-	TRBJ2-3	CASSPPGLAGIDTQYF	TGTGCCAGCTCACCACCGGGACTAGCGGGGATCGATACGCAGTATTTT
TRBV28	-	-	TRBJ2-7	CASSLTRPDEQYF	TGTGCCAGCAGTCTAACACGGCCAGACGAGCAGTACTTC
TRBV29-1	TRBD1	-	TRBJ1-1	CSVEDKGQGRNTEAFF	TGCAGCGTTGAAGATAAGGGACAGGGTAGAAACACTGAAGCTTTCTTT
TRBV6-1	TRBD1	-	TRBJ1-5	CASSDLRTGANQPQHF	TGTGCCAGCAGTGACCTGAGGACAGGGGCCAATCAGCCCCAGCATTTT
TRBV27	-	-	TRBJ1-3	CASRPIVGAKNTIYF	TGTGCCAGCAGGCCAATCGTAGGGGCGAAAAACACCATATATTTT
TRBV6-1	-	once	TRBJ2-7	CASSGQGGSYEQYF	TGTGCCAGCAGTGGGCAAGGGGGCTCCTACGAGCAGTACTTC
TRBV19	-	-	TRBJ1-4	CASFSDSQKLFF	TGTGCCAGTTTCTCGGACAGTCAAAAACTGTTTTTT
TRBV30	TRBD1	-	TRBJ2-7	CAWTQGATYEQYF	TGTGCCTGGACACAGGGGGCTACCTACGAGCAGTACTTC